A single T cell receptor (beta chain) is shown here with its context. This specimen comes from a study of T cells expressing NK-cell markers. There are 14 residues in the CDR3. The germline V gene encodes CDR1 SGHRS and CDR2 YFSETQ. One entry per CDR3 protein, without DNA, is what TCRdb gives after re-calling the 5' RACE reads. This listing includes about 180,000 distinct CDR3 sequences. What was sequenced was blood T cells: a sorted CD56 or NKG2C T cell subset, CD4+ or CD8+ T cells, or bulk PBMC T cells (not recorded which). This sequence originates from a woman between 18 and 69 years old in good health. V and J are TRBV5-1 and TRBJ1-1. CDR3 sequence: CASSPLPSNTEAFF.